The clone carrying this T cell receptor beta chain was seen a single time. The antigen is not known. These data are taken from a study of cytomegalovirus exposure and HLA in healthy donors. Study information: Early on, a data release was issued that held some 91 million unique TCRs from HLA-typed donors. Overall study findings and caveats: Another analysis was done later, and it associated roughly 15,000 TCR beta sequences with HLA alleles at 0.05 false discovery rate.

The CDR3 is 12 amino acids. Germline V lookup: CDR1 SGDLS, CDR2 YYNGEE. V was cut by 3 bases and J by 2 bases, with 2 bases left in between. Primers: 60 Vbeta forward and 13 Jbeta reverse. Assay used: immunoSEQ multiplex PCR; TCRdb lists only in-frame clones, some missing. The sample holds 100,000 to 150,000 clones; 83% are singletons and the top ten take roughly 1.2%. This TCR was recovered from a girl between 2 and 10 years old in good health and CMV-seronegative. The chain couples TRBV9 to TRBJ2-2; no definite D call. Sample: PBMCs. CDR3 nucleotides: TGTGCCAGCAGCGCTAACACCGGGGAGCTGTTTTTT. It is translated as CASSANTGELFF.